Below, 9 T cell receptor beta chains from the same sample are listed, as sequenced in a study of blood T cells in healthy people across ages. Primers used in a second PCR of roughly 7 to 11 cycles were a sample-barcoded 5' primer and a J-beta primer mix. TCRdb independently ran MiXCR on the 5' RACE reads; one entry per CDR3 protein. The sample carries hundreds of thousands of distinct CDR3 sequences, about 61% recorded once. Sequenced material: blood. These receptors all stem from a man in his forties in good health.

V gene TRBV15 combines with J gene TRBJ2-4; the D gene is possibly TRBD1 (5 bases). In germline, CDR1 is LNHNV, CDR2 YYDKDF (reference sequence). This CDR3 contains 17 residues. Trimming stripped 0 bases from V and 0 bases from J, with 12 bases between. The CDR3 region is CATSRDGEGVAKNIQYF. The CDR3 DNA is TGTGCCACCAGCAGAGATGGGGAAGGGGTAGCCAAAAACATTCAGTACTTC. Full variable domain (missing parts from reference TRBV15 and TRBJ2-4): DAMVIQNPRYQVTQFGKPVTLSCSQTLNHNVMYWYQQKSSQAPKLLFHYYDKDFNNEADTPDNFQSRRPNTSFCFLDIRSPGLGDTAMYLCATSRDGEGVAKNIQYFGAGTRLSVL.

This clonotype occurred a few times. V usage is TRBV5-1 and J usage is TRBJ2-1; 12 nucleotides line up with TRBD2. Germline V gene lookup returns CDR1 SGHRS and CDR2 YFSETQ. V lost 4 bases to trimming and J lost 3 bases; unmatched junction nucleotides: 2. The CDR3 sequence is 15 residues long. CDR3: CASSLAGGYYNEQFF. The CDR3 nucleotides read TGCGCCAGCAGCCTAGCGGGAGGGTACTACAATGAGCAGTTCTTC.

This clonotype came up a few times. The chain is built from TRBV7-2 and TRBJ2-7; perhaps TRBD1 as D (6 bases). In germline, CDR1 is SGHTA, CDR2 FQGNSA. CDR3 length equals 17 residues. The V and J ends lost 0 bases and 2 bases respectively, with 17 bases between them. The CDR3, as DNA: TGTGCCAGCAGCTTAGCTAATTCCGGGACAAGAGCCTACGAGCAGTACTTC. Translated: CASSLANSGTRAYEQYF.

This clonotype was detected a few times. The J gene is TRBJ1-2, the V gene TRBV7-2; possibly TRBD1 for D (5 bases). Trimming cost V 1 base and J 6 bases, with 15 bases left between them. The CDR3 extends over 15 amino acids. Per germline, CDR1 SGHTA and CDR2 FQGNSA. The CDR3 DNA reads as TGTGCCAGCAGCTTAGTTGGCGCGGGGGTAGATGGCTACACCTTC. It specifies CASSLVGAGVDGYTF.

This chain connects TRBV5-1 to TRBJ2-3; D might be TRBD1 (6 bases). Trimming removed 0 bases at V and 2 bases at J, with 16 bases between. The CDR3 spans 17 residues. CDR1 is SGHRS and CDR2 is YFSETQ in the germline V gene. The CDR3 nucleotides are TGCGCCAGCAGCTTGGCCTTTCAGGGGAGTCCCACAGATACGCAGTATTTT. Translating gives CASSLAFQGSPTDTQYF.

The genes are TRBV5-1 and TRBJ2-3; tentative D call: TRBD2 (5 bases). Germline V gene sequence: CDR1 SGHRS, CDR2 YFSETQ. Trimming took 3 bases from V and 6 from J, leaving 26 bases between them. The CDR3 length is 18 residues. CDR3 DNA: TGCGCCAGCAGCTCCCGGGGAAGTATCAGTCTGAAATGGGATACGCAGTATTTT. Protein sequence: CASSSRGSISLKWDTQYF.

For the CDR3, the DNA is TGCAGTGCTAGTATAGAGACCCAGTACTTC. Translation: CSASIETQYF. The gene calls are TRBV20-1 and TRBJ2-5; D not resolved. V was trimmed by 3 bases and J by 4 bases, leaving 3 bases between them. Germline V lookup: CDR1 DFQATT, CDR2 SNEGSKA (reference sequence). There are 10 residues in the CDR3.

Only a few counts were recorded for this clonotype. J is TRBJ2-5 and V is TRBV5-1; D gene uncertain. This CDR3 has 14 residues. Trimming pared 0 bases from V and 3 bases from J, leaving 9 bases between. Looked up from germline, CDR1 is SGHRS and CDR2 is YFSETQ. The CDR3 nucleotides are TGCGCCAGCAGCTTGGCCTGGAATGAAGAGACCCAGTACTTC. As protein: CASSLAWNEETQYF.

The chain combines TRBV2 with TRBJ1-5; 7 bases agree with TRBD1. Trimming removed 6 bases from V and 0 bases from J; junction bases left unmatched: 5. The CDR3 covers 15 residues. The germline gives CDR1 SNHLY, CDR2 FYNNEI. The CDR3: CASRRQGHSNQPQHF. The CDR3 coding sequence is TGTGCCAGCAGGAGACAGGGACATAGCAATCAGCCCCAGCATTTT.